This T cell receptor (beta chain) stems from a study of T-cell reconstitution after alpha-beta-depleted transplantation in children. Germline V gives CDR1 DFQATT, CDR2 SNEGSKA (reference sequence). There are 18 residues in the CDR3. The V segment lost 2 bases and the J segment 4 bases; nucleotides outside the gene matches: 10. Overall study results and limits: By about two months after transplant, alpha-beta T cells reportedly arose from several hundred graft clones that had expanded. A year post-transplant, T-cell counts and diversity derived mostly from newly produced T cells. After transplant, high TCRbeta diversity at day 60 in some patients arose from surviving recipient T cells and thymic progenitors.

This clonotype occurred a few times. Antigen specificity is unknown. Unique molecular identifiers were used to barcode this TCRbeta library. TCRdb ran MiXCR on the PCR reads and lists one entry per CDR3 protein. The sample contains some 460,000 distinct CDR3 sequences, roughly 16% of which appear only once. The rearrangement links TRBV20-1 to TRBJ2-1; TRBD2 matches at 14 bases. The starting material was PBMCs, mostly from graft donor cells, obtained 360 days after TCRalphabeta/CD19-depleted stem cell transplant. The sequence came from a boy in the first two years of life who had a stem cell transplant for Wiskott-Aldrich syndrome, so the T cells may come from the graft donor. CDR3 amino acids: CSARSLSGTSGRYNEQFF. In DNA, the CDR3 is TGCAGTGCTAGATCACTTTCGGGGACTAGCGGGAGATACAATGAGCAGTTCTTC.